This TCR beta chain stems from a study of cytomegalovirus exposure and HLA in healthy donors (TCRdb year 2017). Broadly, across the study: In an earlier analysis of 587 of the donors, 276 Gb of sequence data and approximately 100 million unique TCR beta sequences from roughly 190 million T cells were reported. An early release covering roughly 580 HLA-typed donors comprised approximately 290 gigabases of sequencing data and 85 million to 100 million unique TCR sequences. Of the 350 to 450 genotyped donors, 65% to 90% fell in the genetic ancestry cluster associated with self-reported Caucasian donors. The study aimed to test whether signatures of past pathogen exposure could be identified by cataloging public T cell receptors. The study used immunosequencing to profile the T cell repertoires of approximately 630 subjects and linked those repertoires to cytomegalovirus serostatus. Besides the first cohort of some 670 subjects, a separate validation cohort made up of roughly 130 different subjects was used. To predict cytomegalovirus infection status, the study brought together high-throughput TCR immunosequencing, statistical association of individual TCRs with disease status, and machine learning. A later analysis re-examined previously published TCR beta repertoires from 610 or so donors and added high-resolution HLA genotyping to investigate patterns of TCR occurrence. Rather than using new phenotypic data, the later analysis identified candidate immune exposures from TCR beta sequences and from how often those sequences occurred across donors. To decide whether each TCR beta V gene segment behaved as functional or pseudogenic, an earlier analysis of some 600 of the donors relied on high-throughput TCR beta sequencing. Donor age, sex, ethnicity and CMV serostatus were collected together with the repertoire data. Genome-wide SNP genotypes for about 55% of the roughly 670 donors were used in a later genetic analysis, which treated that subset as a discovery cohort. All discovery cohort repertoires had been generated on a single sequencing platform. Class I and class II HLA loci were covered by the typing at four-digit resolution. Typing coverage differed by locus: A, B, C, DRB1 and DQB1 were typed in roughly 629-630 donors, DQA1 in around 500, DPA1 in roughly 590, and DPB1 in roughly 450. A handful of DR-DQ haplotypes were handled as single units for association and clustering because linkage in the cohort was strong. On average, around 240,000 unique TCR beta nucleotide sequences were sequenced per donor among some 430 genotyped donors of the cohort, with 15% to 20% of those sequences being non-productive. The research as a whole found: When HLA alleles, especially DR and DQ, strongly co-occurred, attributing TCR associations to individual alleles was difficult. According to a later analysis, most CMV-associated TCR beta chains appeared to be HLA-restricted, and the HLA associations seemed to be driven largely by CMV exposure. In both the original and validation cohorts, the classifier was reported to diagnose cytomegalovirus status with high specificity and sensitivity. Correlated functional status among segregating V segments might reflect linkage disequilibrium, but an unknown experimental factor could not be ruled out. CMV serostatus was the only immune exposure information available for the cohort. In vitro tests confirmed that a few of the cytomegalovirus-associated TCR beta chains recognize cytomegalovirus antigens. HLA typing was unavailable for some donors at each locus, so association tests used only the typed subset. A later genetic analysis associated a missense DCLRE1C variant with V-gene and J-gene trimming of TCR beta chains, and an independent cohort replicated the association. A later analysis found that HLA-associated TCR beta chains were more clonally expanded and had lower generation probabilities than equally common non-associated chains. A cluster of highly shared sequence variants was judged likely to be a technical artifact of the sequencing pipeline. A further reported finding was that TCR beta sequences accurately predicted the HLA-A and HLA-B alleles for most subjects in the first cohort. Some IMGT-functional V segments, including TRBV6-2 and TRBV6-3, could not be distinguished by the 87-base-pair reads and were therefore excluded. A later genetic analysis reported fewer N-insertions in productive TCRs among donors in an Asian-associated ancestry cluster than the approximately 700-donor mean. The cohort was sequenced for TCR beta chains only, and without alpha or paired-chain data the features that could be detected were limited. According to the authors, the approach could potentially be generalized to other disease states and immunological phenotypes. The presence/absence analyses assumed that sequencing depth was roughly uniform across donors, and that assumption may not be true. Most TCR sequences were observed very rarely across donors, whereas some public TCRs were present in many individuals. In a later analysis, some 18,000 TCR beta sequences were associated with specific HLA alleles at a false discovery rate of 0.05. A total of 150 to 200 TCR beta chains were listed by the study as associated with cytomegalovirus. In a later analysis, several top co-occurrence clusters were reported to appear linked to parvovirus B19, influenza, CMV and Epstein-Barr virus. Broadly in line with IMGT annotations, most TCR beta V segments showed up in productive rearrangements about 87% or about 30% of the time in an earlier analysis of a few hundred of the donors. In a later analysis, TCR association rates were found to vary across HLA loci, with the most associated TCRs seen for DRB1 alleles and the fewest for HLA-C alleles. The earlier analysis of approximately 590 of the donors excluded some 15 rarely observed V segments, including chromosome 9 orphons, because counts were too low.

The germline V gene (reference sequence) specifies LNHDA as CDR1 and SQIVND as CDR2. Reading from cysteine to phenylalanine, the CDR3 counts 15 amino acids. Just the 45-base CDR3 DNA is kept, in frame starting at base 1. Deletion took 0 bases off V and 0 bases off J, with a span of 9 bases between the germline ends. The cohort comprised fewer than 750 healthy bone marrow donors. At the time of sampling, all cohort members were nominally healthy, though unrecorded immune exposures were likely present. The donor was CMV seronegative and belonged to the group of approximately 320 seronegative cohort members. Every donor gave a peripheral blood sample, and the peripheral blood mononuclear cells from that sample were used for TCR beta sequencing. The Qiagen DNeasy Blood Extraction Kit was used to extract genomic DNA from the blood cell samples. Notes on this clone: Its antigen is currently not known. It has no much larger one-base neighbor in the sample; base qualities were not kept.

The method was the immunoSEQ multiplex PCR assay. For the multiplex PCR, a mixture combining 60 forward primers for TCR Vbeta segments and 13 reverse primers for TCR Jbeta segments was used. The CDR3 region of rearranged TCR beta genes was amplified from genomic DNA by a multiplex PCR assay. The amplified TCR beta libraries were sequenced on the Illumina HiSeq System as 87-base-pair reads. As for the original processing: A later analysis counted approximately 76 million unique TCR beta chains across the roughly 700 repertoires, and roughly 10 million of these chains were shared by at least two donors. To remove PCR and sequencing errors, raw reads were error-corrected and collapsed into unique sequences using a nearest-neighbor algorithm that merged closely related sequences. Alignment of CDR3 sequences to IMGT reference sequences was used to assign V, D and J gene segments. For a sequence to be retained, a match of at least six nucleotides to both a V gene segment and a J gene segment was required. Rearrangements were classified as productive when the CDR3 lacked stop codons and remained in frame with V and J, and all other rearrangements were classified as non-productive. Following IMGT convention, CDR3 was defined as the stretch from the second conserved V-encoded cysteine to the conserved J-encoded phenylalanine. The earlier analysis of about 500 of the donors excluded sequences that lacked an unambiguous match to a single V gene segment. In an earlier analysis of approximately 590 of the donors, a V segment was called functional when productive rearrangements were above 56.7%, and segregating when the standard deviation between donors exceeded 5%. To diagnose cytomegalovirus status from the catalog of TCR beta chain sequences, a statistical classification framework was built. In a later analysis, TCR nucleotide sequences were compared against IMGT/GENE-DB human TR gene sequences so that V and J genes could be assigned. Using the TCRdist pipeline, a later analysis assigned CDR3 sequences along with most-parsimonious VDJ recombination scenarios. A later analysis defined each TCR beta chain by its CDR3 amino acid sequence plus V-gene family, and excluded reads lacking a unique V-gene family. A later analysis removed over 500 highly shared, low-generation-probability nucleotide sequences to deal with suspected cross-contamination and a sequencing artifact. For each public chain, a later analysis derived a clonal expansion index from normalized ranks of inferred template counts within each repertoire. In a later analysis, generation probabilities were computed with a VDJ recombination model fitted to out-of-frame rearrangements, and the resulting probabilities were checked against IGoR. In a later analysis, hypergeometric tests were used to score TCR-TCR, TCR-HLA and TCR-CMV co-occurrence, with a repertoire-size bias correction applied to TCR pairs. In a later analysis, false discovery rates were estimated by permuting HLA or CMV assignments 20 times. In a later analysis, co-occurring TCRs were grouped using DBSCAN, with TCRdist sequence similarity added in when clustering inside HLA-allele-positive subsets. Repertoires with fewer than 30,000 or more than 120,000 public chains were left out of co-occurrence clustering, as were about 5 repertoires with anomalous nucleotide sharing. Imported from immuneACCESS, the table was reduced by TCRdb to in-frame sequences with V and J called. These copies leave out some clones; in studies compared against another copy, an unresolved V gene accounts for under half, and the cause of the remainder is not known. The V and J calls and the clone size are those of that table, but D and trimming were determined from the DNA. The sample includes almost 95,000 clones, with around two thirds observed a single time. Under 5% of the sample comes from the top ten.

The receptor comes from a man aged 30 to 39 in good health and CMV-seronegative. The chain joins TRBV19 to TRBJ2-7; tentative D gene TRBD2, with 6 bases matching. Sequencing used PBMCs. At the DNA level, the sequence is TGTGCCAGTAGTATAGACGGGCGGGGCTCCTACGAGCAGTACTTC. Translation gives CASSIDGRGSYEQYF. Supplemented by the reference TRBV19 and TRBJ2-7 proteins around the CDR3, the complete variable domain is DGGITQSPKYLFRKEGQNVTLSCEQNLNHDAMYWYRQDPGQGLRLIYYSQIVNDFQKGDIAEGYSVSREKKESFPLTVTSAQKNPTAFYLCASSIDGRGSYEQYFGPGTRLTVT.